This note documents a single T cell receptor (beta chain) sequence. Its antigen is not identified. CDR3 length: 17 amino acids. Second-dose intervals of approximately 4 or approximately 12 weeks were pooled. The data were produced by immunoSEQ multiplex PCR, yet TCRdb's version contains in-frame clones alone and is incomplete. The table records some 180,000 clones, roughly nine tenths of them present only once. This record belongs to a study of T cell responses to AZD1222 COVID-19 vaccine. Findings and limits, study-wide: White British donors predominated, females outnumbered males, and clonal diversity was possibly underestimated.

This sequence originates from an adult who received the AZD1222 COVID-19 vaccine. The chain is built from TRBV21-1 and TRBJ1-1. TRBV21-1 is tagged as a pseudogene. The specimen was peripheral blood, collected 28 days after the second AZD1222 dose. DNA for the CDR3: TGTGCCAGCAGCAAAGCGCTTTCGGGCGTTTCGGGCACTGAAGCTTTCTTT. Protein: CASSKALSGVSGTEAFF.